Presented here are 32 T cell receptor beta chains from one specimen sequenced in a study of metastatic and nonmetastatic thyroid tumors. Patients were all untreated before their thyroid surgery. TCRdb re-called clones from the PCR reads using MiXCR. This table has roughly 34,000 clones, about 20% appearing once. The sequenced sample was tumor tissue. All receptors come from a male donor with papillary thyroid cancer or a benign thyroid nodule (not recorded which). Some clones in this sample may be carry-over from other donors' samples.

There are a few counts of this clone. The chain combines TRBV27 with TRBJ2-7; D perhaps matches TRBD2 (7 bases). The CDR3 has 15 amino acids. V was clipped by 3 bases and J by 7 bases, with 19 bases between them. CDR1 MNHEY and CDR2 SMNVEV come from the germline V gene (reference sequence). DNA for the CDR3: TGTGCCAGCAGTTTGTTATGGGGGGGCTTTGGTGAGCAGTACTTC. This codes for CASSLLWGGFGEQYF.

This clone was seen only a few times. As the CDR3 is not closed by the conserved phenylalanine or tryptophan, this likely results from a read error. The DNA for the CDR3 is TGTGCCAGCAGACCGGGACTAGCGGGGGGAGAAGAGCAGTACTTA. It translates to CASRPGLAGGEEQYL. The chain carries TRBV28 and TRBJ2-7; TRBD2 agrees at 15 bases. V lost 6 bases, J lost 7 bases, and 7 bases stayed unmatched. The CDR3 is 15 residues long. CDR1 is MDHEN, CDR2 SYDVKM, per germline.

The sample holds many counts of this clone. This sequence joins TRBV4-3 and TRBJ2-1; 7 bases align to TRBD1. The CDR3 is 13 residues long. V gave up 4 bases and J gave up 7 bases; unmatched junction bases: 4. Per the germline V gene, CDR1 is LGHNA and CDR2 is YSLEER. The CDR3 region is CASSRGQRNEQFF. The CDR3 nucleotides are TGCGCCAGCAGCCGGGGACAGCGTAATGAGCAGTTCTTC.

This clone occurred many times. The junction differs from germline at one of its ends, possibly a read error. This chain uses TRBV27 with TRBJ2-1, with no clear D. Germline V gives CDR1 MNHEY, CDR2 SMNVEV (reference sequence). This CDR3 is 12 amino acids long. Here the CDR3 reads CAGSNTYNEQFF. The CDR3 DNA follows: TGTGCCGGCAGTAACACGTACAATGAGCAGTTCTTC.

This sequence joins TRBV9 and TRBJ2-1, with D hard to call. Between the trimmed V and J ends, which lost 0 bases and 10 bases, there was a span of 20 bases. Germline CDR1 is SGDLS and CDR2 is YYNGEE. The CDR3 loop spans 16 amino acids. The CDR3 DNA is TGTGCCAGCAGCGTAGGGGGTTCGAGACTCGGAGCGGAGCAGTTCTTC. Translating it yields CASSVGGSRLGAEQFF.

The rearrangement uses TRBV20-1 and TRBJ2-7; 7 nucleotides line up with TRBD1. Germline V gives CDR1 DFQATT, CDR2 SNEGSKA (reference sequence). The CDR3 has 13 amino acids. The trim removed 4 bases at V and 3 bases at J, leaving 6 bases unmatched. DNA for the CDR3: TGCAGTGCTACCGGGACAGATTTCTACGAGCAGTACTTC. It specifies CSATGTDFYEQYF.

The chain links TRBV11-2 to TRBJ1-1; D may be TRBD1 (6 bases). This CDR3 is 13 amino acids long. Trimming pared 3 bases from V and 6 bases from J, leaving 11 bases between. Per germline, CDR1 SGHAT and CDR2 FQNNGV. For the CDR3, the DNA is TGTGCCAGCAGCTTGCTACAGGGTTCTGAAGCTTTCTTT. Translating it yields CASSLLQGSEAFF.

This clone was found a few times. The chain recombines TRBV27 with TRBJ2-2; no definite D call. From germline, CDR1 is MNHEY and CDR2 SMNVEV (reference sequence). The CDR3 totals 14 residues. Trimming stripped 4 bases from V and 6 bases from J, with 12 bases between. CDR3 DNA sequence: TGTGCCAGCAGTTGGCAGGCGAGGTCCGGGGAGCTGTTTTTT. Protein product: CASSWQARSGELFF.

This clone is deemed medium-sized. This chain joins TRBV27 and TRBJ2-7, with TRBD2 matching 8 bases. The CDR3 is 16 residues long. V was clipped by 0 bases and J by 5 bases; unmatched bases: 9. The germline gives CDR1 MNHEY, CDR2 SMNVEV (reference sequence). The CDR3 protein is CASSLSGTRWVHEQYF. The CDR3 coding sequence is TGTGCCAGCAGTTTATCAGGGACTAGATGGGTCCACGAGCAGTACTTC.

This clone was detected ten times or more. This chain joins TRBV7-2 and TRBJ2-2; tentative D call: TRBD2 (6 bases). Germline V lookup: CDR1 SGHTA, CDR2 FQGNSA. V was pared by 1 base and J by 4 bases, with 10 bases between. The CDR3 runs 15 residues. The CDR3, as DNA: TGTGCCAGCAGCTTAGAAGCGGGTCGCACCGGGGAGCTGTTTTTT. It translates to CASSLEAGRTGELFF.

This clone was counted ten times or more. The rearrangement joins TRBV4-3 to TRBJ2-1, with D tentatively TRBD1 or TRBD2 (6 bases each). Deletions cut 1 base from V and 4 bases from J, with 23 bases between. Germline CDR1 and CDR2: LGHNA and YSLEER. The CDR3 is made up of 19 amino acids. The CDR3 is CASSQVWGASEIKYNEQFF. The CDR3 region has the DNA TGCGCCAGCAGCCAAGTTTGGGGGGCTAGCGAAATAAAGTACAATGAGCAGTTCTTC.

As for this clone: No conserved phenylalanine or tryptophan is present at the end of the CDR3, so a read error is the likely explanation. The chain carries TRBV11-2 and TRBJ2-5; 9 bases line up with TRBD1. In germline, CDR1 is SGHAT, CDR2 FQNNGV. V gave up 5 bases and J gave up 5 bases; unmatched junction bases: 12. The CDR3 is made up of 16 amino acids. The CDR3 here is CASSRGLGTGCETQYL. The CDR3 DNA reads as TGTGCCAGCAGCCGTGGTTTAGGGACAGGGTGCGAGACCCAGTACCTC.

V gene TRBV3-1 combines with J gene TRBJ1-6; D perhaps matches TRBD1 (5 bases). The length of the CDR3 is 16 residues. Per the germline V gene, CDR1 is LGHDT and CDR2 is YNNKEL (reference sequence). V was shortened by 2 bases and J by 9 bases, with 17 bases between the two germline ends. The CDR3 bases are TGTGCCAGCAGCCAATCAGCCCCAGGGCAGGGTTCACCCCTCCACTTT. It yields the protein CASSQSAPGQGSPLHF.

There are a few counts of this clone. V and J are TRBV28 and TRBJ2-1, with 9 bases lining up with TRBD2. The length of the CDR3 is 14 residues. J lost 7 bases, V lost 4 bases, and 5 bases had no gene match. Germline V CDR1 and CDR2: MDHEN, SYDVKM. The CDR3 loop is CASSSLAGVNEQFF. CDR3 nucleotide sequence: TGTGCCAGCAGTTCCTTAGCGGGAGTGAATGAGCAGTTCTTC.

This clone turned up a few times. The CDR3 protein is CASILVWSYTGELFF. CDR3 DNA: TGTGCCAGTATCTTAGTTTGGTCGTACACCGGGGAGCTGTTTTTT. This chain links TRBV7-6 with TRBJ2-2; D remains unclear. Germline V lookup: CDR1 SGHVS, CDR2 FNYEAQ. Trimming removed 9 bases from V and 3 bases from J, with 17 bases in between. The CDR3 has 15 residues.

The V gene is TRBV6-1, the J gene TRBJ2-5; unclear D gene. CDR1 is MNHNS, CDR2 SASEGT, per germline. Trimming left V 1 base short and J 2 bases short, with 11 bases between. This CDR3 is 15 amino acids long. CDR3 region: CASSEVRHAQETQYF. CDR3 sequence (DNA): TGTGCCAGCAGTGAAGTACGGCACGCACAAGAGACCCAGTACTTC.

This clone was recorded many times. The V gene is TRBV19, the J gene TRBJ1-6; D is undetermined. CDR1 is LNHDA, CDR2 SQIVND, per germline (reference sequence). CDR3 length equals 13 residues. V lost 5 bases and J lost 8, with 10 bases in between. The CDR3 region has the DNA TGTGCCAGTAGTTGGTCAGTGGATTCACCCCTCCACTTT. It yields the protein CASSWSVDSPLHF.

This clone was observed a handful of times. The chain couples TRBV2 to TRBJ2-7; 10 bases line up with TRBD1. The J segment lost 0 bases and the V segment lost 7 bases, leaving 6 bases of the junction unmatched. Germline loops: CDR1 SNHLY, CDR2 FYNNEI. This CDR3 has 15 residues. For the CDR3, the DNA is TGTGCCAGCACAAGGACAGGGGGGGCCTCCTACGAGCAGTACTTC. Amino acids: CASTRTGGASYEQYF.

This clone has at least ten counts. CDR3 DNA sequence: TGCAGCGTTCTTAGTTATGGCTACACCTTC. Translation gives CSVLSYGYTF. This rearrangement joins TRBV29-1 to TRBJ1-2, with D hard to call. Germline V gives CDR1 SQVTM, CDR2 ANQGSEA. Trimming stripped 5 bases from V and 5 bases from J, with 6 bases between. The length of the CDR3 is 10 residues.

On this clone itself: One end of the junction varies from germline; a read error may be responsible. The chain recombines TRBV7-9 with TRBJ1-1; the D is unclear. This CDR3 comprises 13 residues. CDR1 SEHNR and CDR2 FQNEAQ come from the germline V gene (reference sequence). CDR3 coding DNA: TGTGCCATCAGCCCTAAGGGATCCACTGAAGCTTTCTTT. Its translation is CAISPKGSTEAFF. The variable domain in full, with the rest retrieved from reference TRBV7-9 and TRBJ1-1, is DTGVSQNPRHKITKRGQNVTFRCDPISEHNRLYWYRQTLGQGPEFLTYFQNEAQLEKSRLLSDRFSAERPKGSFSTLEIQRTEQGDSAMYLCAISPKGSTEAFFGQGTRLTVV.

The chain uses TRBV2 and TRBJ1-6; D remains ambiguous. The V gene's germline CDR1 is SNHLY and CDR2 FYNNEI. Trimming removed 10 bases from V and 0 bases from J, with 10 bases in between. The CDR3 has 14 amino acids. The CDR3 DNA sequence: TGTGCCACGAGGACGGTCTCCTATAATTCACCCCTCCACTTT. This gives the protein CATRTVSYNSPLHF.

The sample holds a few counts of this clone. This chain links TRBV24-1 with TRBJ2-7; D not certain. The CDR3 consists of 10 residues. From germline, CDR1 is KGHDR and CDR2 SFDVKD. Deletions cut 1 base from V and 13 bases from J, with 7 bases between. The CDR3 bases are TGTGCCACCAGTGATTTTCGTTGCTACTTC. Translation gives CATSDFRCYF.

This chain joins TRBV28 and TRBJ2-7; D perhaps matches TRBD2 (6 bases). Germline CDR1 reads MDHEN; CDR2 reads SYDVKM. CDR3 size: 14 residues. V shed 3 bases and J shed 7 bases, with 16 bases lying between them. Here the CDR3 DNA reads TGTGCCAGCAGTTTGTGGACGGGGGAGTGGGAGCAGTACTTC. This translates into CASSLWTGEWEQYF. Drawing the rest from reference TRBV28 and TRBJ2-7, the complete variable domain is DVKVTQSSRYLVKRTGEKVFLECVQDMDHENMFWYRQDPGLGLRLIYFSYDVKMKEKGDIPEGYSVSREKKERFSLILESASTNQTSMYLCASSLWTGEWEQYFGPGTRLTVT.

For this clone: At one end, the junction sequence differs from germline, possibly due to a read error. V is TRBV6-2 or TRBV6-3 and J is TRBJ2-1; D gene unclear. The CDR3 sequence is 16 residues long. Per germline, CDR1 MNHEY and CDR2 SVGEGT. CDR3 DNA sequence: TGTGCCAGCACGAGCCAACGCGTCTTCTCCTACAATGATCAGTTCTTC. Its protein is CASTSQRVFSYNDQFF.

This clone was seen many times. The sample has other DNA sequences that encode this CDR3 too. This chain connects TRBV20-1 to TRBJ2-2; a weak D match, TRBD2 (5 bases). CDR3 size: 18 residues. CDR1 DFQATT and CDR2 SNEGSKA come from the germline V gene (reference sequence). V shed 2 bases and J shed 0 bases, with 19 bases lying between them. The CDR3 loop is CSARSRWGEVANTGELFF. The CDR3 DNA is TGCAGTGCTAGATCCAGGTGGGGAGAAGTTGCGAACACCGGGGAGCTGTTTTTT.

This clone was recorded at least ten times. Additional DNA sequences in this sample encode the identical CDR3. The chain has TRBV20-1 and TRBJ2-2, with D maybe TRBD1 (5 bases). Germline V gives CDR1 DFQATT, CDR2 SNEGSKA (reference sequence). This CDR3 region has 15 residues. The germline V and J ends were trimmed by 6 bases and 0 bases, with 14 bases remaining between them. CDR3 protein: CSAIDRIANTGELFF. The CDR3 DNA reads as TGCAGTGCCATCGACAGAATCGCGAACACCGGGGAGCTGTTTTTT.

This chain uses TRBV5-1 with TRBJ2-7; 10 bases are a match to TRBD2. With 2 bases clipped from V and 4 bases from J, the junction kept 15 bases outside the gene matches. Per germline, CDR1 SGHRS and CDR2 YFSETQ. The CDR3 contains 18 residues. This CDR3 reads CASSFGGASGRIGYEQYF. In DNA, the CDR3 is TGCGCCAGCAGCTTTGGTGGGGCTAGCGGGAGAATTGGATACGAGCAGTACTTC.

The CDR3 DNA follows: TGCAGTGCGAGGGACTCCTCCCGGGGGATGCAGTATTTT. This codes for CSARDSSRGMQYF. The V call is TRBV20-1, the J call TRBJ2-3, with D perhaps TRBD2 (6 bases). Trimming removed 6 bases from V and 11 bases from J, with 21 bases in between. This CDR3 is built from 13 residues. Germline CDR1 DFQATT, CDR2 SNEGSKA (reference sequence).

Many counts were recorded for this clone. V is TRBV29-1 and J is TRBJ2-7; either TRBD1 or TRBD2 may fit D (6 bases each). With 4 bases removed from V and 7 bases from J, the gap between germline ends came to 11 bases. Per germline, CDR1 SQVTM and CDR2 ANQGSEA. CDR3 length equals 11 residues. Here the CDR3 DNA reads TGCAGCGTTGGGGGGGCCGGGGAGCAGTACTTC. Encoded protein: CSVGGAGEQYF.

This clone was seen a handful of times. The V call is TRBV28, the J call TRBJ2-3; tentatively, D is TRBD2 (6 bases). V lost 4 bases, J lost 6 bases, and 20 bases lay in between. The CDR3 has 16 residues. The V gene's germline CDR1 is MDHEN and CDR2 SYDVKM. The CDR3 DNA follows: TGTGCCAGCAGTTGGGTGGCGGGAATATTCATGGATACGCAGTATTTT. It is translated as CASSWVAGIFMDTQYF. Looking up the rest from reference TRBV28 and TRBJ2-3 gives the full variable domain: DVKVTQSSRYLVKRTGEKVFLECVQDMDHENMFWYRQDPGLGLRLIYFSYDVKMKEKGDIPEGYSVSREKKERFSLILESASTNQTSMYLCASSWVAGIFMDTQYFGPGTRLTVL.

The chain carries TRBV6-1 and TRBJ1-5; weak D call: TRBD1 (5 bases). The CDR3 is 12 amino acids. CDR1 and CDR2 (germline): MNHNS, SASEGT. V was pared by 6 bases and J by 6 bases, with 9 bases between. This chain's CDR3 is CASRGQRQPQHF. The CDR3 DNA reads TGTGCCAGCAGGGGGCAACGTCAGCCCCAGCATTTT.

The chain has TRBV5-1 and TRBJ1-2; TRBD1 matches 7 bases. Germline V lookup: CDR1 SGHRS, CDR2 YFSETQ. J lost 5 bases, V lost 3 bases, and 10 bases had no gene match. This CDR3 is 15 amino acids long. The CDR3 nucleotides are TGCGCCAGCAGCTCGGGAGGCGGGACAGATTATGGCTACACCTTC. Amino acid sequence: CASSSGGGTDYGYTF. Complete variable domain (other parts from reference TRBV5-1 and TRBJ1-2): KAGVTQTPRYLIKTRGQQVTLSCSPISGHRSVSWYQQTPGQGLQFLFEYFSETQRNKGNFPGRFSGRQFSNSRSEMNVSTLELGDSALYLCASSSGGGTDYGYTFGSGTRLTVV.